This T cell receptor (beta chain) was recorded in a study of blood T cell repertoires in COVID-19. Original analysis: Estimated nucleated cell counts came from reference gene primer amplification. Only in-frame clones appear in the TCRdb table, and some are missing; sequencing was by immunoSEQ multiplex PCR. Clonal size and the V and J genes are those of that table, whereas D and trimming came from the DNA. The profile shows around 400,000 clones, around 87% of them singletons. Seattle participants joined during active infection and were tracked over time. The CDR3 has 12 residues. Germline assignment: CDR1 SGHAT and CDR2 FQNNGV. The V gene lost 5 bases and the J gene lost 2 bases, with 5 bases spanning the gap.

The TCR sequence derives from a woman aged 60-75 years with COVID-19, enrolled during active disease. Material: peripheral blood. The chain recombines TRBV11-2 with TRBJ2-3; D is ambiguous. The CDR3 nucleotides read TGTGCCAGCAGCCAAAACACAGATACGCAGTATTTT. This translates into CASSQNTDTQYF.